This TCR beta chain was observed in a study of blood T cell repertoires in COVID-19. Background on the study: Samples representing acute and convalescent COVID-19 were sourced from the United States, Italy and Spain. From T cells, B-cell-depleted T cells, or PBMCs came the material, which was cDNA or gDNA.

This CDR3 has 15 residues. CDR1 LGHDT and CDR2 YNNKEL come from the germline V gene (reference sequence). Authors' methods: It was from reference gene primer amplification that nucleated cell counts were estimated. Data came from immunoSEQ multiplex PCR; TCRdb stores just in-frame clones and leaves some out. V, J and clone size derive from that table, while D and trimming were established from the DNA sequence. The sample has some 520,000 clones; 85% to 90% are singletons. Followed longitudinally, the Seattle patients had been enrolled during active infection. The TCR originated in a man aged 18-30 years with COVID-19, enrolled during active disease. Sequenced sample: peripheral blood. The chain couples TRBV3-1 (or the pseudogene TRBV3-2) to TRBJ2-5, with 7 bases matching TRBD2. The DNA end lines up better with TRBJ2-7; the J call may be wrong. DNA for the CDR3: TGTGCCAGCAGCCAAGGTGCGGGAGTACGATACGAGCAGTACTTC. Amino acid sequence: CASSQGAGVRYEQYF.